This T cell receptor beta chain was sequenced during a study of identifying expanded T cells in peripheral blood. With respect to this clone: Its antigen is still unknown.

Here immunoSEQ multiplex PCR was the method, and the copy in TCRdb shows in-frame clones only, minus some. The profile shows around 82,000 clones, over 80% of them singletons. The study's findings and limits: Roughly two-week clone count variance significantly increased as total template count grew. Over two and four weeks, about 15 and 19 clones changed, versus around 1.1 between replicates.

The CDR3 has 16 residues. The germline V and J ends were trimmed by 6 bases and 0 bases, with 12 bases remaining between them. From germline, CDR1 is LNHDA and CDR2 SQIVND (reference sequence). Healthy donors had no documented immune events, such as infections, while sampled. This chain connects TRBV19 to TRBJ2-6, with D maybe TRBD2 (5 bases). The source material was blood. The sequence was obtained from a person between 18 and 75 years old in good health. In DNA, the CDR3 is TGTGCCAGTAGGGACGTAGGGAGCTCTGGGGCCAACGTCCTGACTTTC. Translation gives CASRDVGSSGANVLTF.